This T cell receptor beta chain was observed in a study of shared clonotypes between healthy human individuals. Deletions cut 2 bases from V and 3 bases from J, with 8 bases between. The CDR3 is made up of 13 amino acids. Germline V gene sequence: CDR1 SNHLY, CDR2 FYNNEI. As originally analysed: ImmunoSEQ junction-only sequences lacked quality scores, so their filtering differed. TCRdb keeps only in-frame clones here, not all; method: immunoSEQ multiplex PCR. That table gives V, J and clone size, and the DNA gave D and trimming. The sample lists 2 million to 2.5 million clones; about 94% were seen once.

Sequencing was done on a sample of naive CD4+ T cells sorted from blood. Subset: CD45RA+ positively selected. This clonotype originated in a man aged 18 to 29 in good health. The V and J genes are TRBV2 and TRBJ2-7; D gene unclear. CDR3 sequence (DNA): TGTGCCAGCAGTGAAACAGCGTACTACGAGCAGTACTTC. Residues: CASSETAYYEQYF.